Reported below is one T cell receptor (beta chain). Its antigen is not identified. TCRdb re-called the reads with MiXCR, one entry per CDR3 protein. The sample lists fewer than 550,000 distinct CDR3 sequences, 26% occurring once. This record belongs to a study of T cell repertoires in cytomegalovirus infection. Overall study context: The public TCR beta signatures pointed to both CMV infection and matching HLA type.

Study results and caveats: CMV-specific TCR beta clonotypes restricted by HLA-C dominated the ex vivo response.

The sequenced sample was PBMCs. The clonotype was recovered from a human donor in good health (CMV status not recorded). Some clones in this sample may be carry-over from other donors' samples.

The CDR3 spells CARRVSLRNTGELFF. CDR3 sequence (DNA): TGTGCCAGAAGAGTTAGCCTAAGGAACACCGGGGAGCTGTTTTTT. The chain couples TRBV2 to TRBJ2-2; D remains unclear. V was shortened by 9 bases and J by 1 base, with 15 bases between the two germline ends. Germline V CDR1 and CDR2: SNHLY, FYNNEI. This CDR3 spans 15 amino acids.